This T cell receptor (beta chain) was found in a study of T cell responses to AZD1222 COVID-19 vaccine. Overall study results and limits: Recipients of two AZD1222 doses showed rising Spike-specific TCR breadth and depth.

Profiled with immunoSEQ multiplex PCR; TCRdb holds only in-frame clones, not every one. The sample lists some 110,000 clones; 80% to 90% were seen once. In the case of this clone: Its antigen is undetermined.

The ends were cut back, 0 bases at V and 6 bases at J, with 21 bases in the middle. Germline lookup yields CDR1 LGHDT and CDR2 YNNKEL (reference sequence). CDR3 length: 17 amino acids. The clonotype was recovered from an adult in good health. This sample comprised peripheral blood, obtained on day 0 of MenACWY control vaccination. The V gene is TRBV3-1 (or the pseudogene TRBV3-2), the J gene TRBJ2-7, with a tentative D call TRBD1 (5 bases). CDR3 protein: CASSQDKGLTGSGEQYF. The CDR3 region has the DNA TGTGCCAGCAGCCAAGATAAAGGTCTTACAGGTTCGGGCGAGCAGTACTTC.